One and the same sample provided the 8 T cell receptor beta chains below, sequenced in a study of control samples from healthy donors and cancer patients. Repertoires were generated with immunoSEQ multiplex PCR, while TCRdb's copy carries only in-frame clones and drops some. The sample includes fewer than 200,000 clones, 96% of them seen just once. The specimen sequenced was blood. The origin of the receptors is a woman aged 30 to 39 in good health.

The V call is TRBV30, the J call TRBJ1-5, with 8 bases identical to TRBD1. This CDR3 comprises 14 residues. V lost 3 bases, J lost 6 bases, and 7 bases stayed unmatched. Germline CDR1 reads GTSNPN; CDR2 reads SVGIG (reference sequence). The CDR3 DNA follows: TGTGCCTGGAGCGGGGGACAGGATTTTCAGCCCCAGCATTTT. As protein: CAWSGGQDFQPQHF.

The chain employs TRBV24-1 and TRBJ2-3; 7 positions match TRBD2. CDR1 and CDR2 (germline): KGHDR, SFDVKD. After removal of 4 bases from V and 2 bases from J, the junction contained 8 bases not matched to a gene. The CDR3 is 16 amino acids. Here the CDR3 DNA reads TGTGCCACCAGTGAGGGGGGGGAGGCACTCACAGATACGCAGTATTTT. Its translation: CATSEGGEALTDTQYF.

The rearrangement uses TRBV13 and TRBJ2-7; D tentatively fits TRBD1 or TRBD2 (6 bases each). Germline V gene sequence: CDR1 PRHDT, CDR2 FYEKMQ (reference sequence). There are 15 residues in the CDR3. V was trimmed by 4 bases and J by 0 bases, leaving 13 bases between them. The CDR3 sequence: CASSSRGLSSYEQYF. Written as DNA, the CDR3 is TGTGCCAGCAGCTCCCGGGGGCTTAGCTCCTACGAGCAGTACTTC. Using reference TRBV13 and TRBJ2-7 for the parts outside the CDR3, the full variable domain is AAGVIQSPRHLIKEKRETATLKCYPIPRHDTVYWYQQGPGQDPQFLISFYEKMQSDKGSIPDRFSAQQFSDYHSELNMSSLELGDSALYFCASSSRGLSSYEQYFGPGTRLTVT.

V usage is TRBV6-5 and J usage is TRBJ1-6; 9 positions agree with TRBD1. The junction had 4 bases not matched to a gene; V was cut back by 6 bases and J by 7 bases. The germline CDR1 and CDR2 sequences are MNHEY and SVGAGI. The CDR3 contains 14 residues. DNA of the CDR3: TGTGCCAGCAGCACCGGGACAGGGAATTCACCCCTCCACTTT. It encodes CASSTGTGNSPLHF.

The chain employs TRBV19 and TRBJ1-2, with D unclear. The ends were cut back, 2 bases at V and 7 bases at J, with 11 bases in the middle. CDR3 length: 13 residues. Germline-derived CDR1 and CDR2 are LNHDA and SQIVND (reference sequence). The chain's CDR3 is CASSIPGKTGYTF. The CDR3 DNA reads as TGTGCCAGTAGTATACCCGGAAAGACTGGCTACACCTTC.

The rearrangement joins TRBV24-1 to TRBJ2-3; possibly TRBD2 for D (6 bases). This CDR3 is built from 12 residues. Germline V gene data show CDR1 as KGHDR and CDR2 as SFDVKD. The V gene lost 8 bases and the J gene lost 8 bases, with 13 bases spanning the gap. DNA of the CDR3: TGTGCCACCACCGCGGGGAGTGGTACGCAGTATTTT. This translates into CATTAGSGTQYF.

The J gene is TRBJ1-2, the V gene TRBV5-1; 9 bases fit TRBD1. From germline, CDR1 is SGHRS and CDR2 YFSETQ. This CDR3 spans 14 amino acids. The V segment lost 5 bases and the J segment 6 bases; nucleotides outside the gene matches: 8. Here the CDR3 DNA reads TGCGCCAGCAGTCACTTACAGGGGGCGGATGGCTACACCTTC. As protein: CASSHLQGADGYTF.

J is TRBJ2-1 and V is TRBV7-8; tentative D call: TRBD2 (6 bases). Per germline, CDR1 SGHVS and CDR2 FQNEAQ. This CDR3 region has 14 residues. Deletions cut 0 bases from V and 12 bases from J, with 15 bases between. The CDR3 DNA sequence: TGTGCCAGCAGCTTAGCAGTAAACCGGGACTCGCAGTTCTTC. Translating gives CASSLAVNRDSQFF.